This paragraph reports one T cell receptor (beta chain). Its antigen remains unidentified. This record belongs to a study of beta chain features in type 1 diabetes. Study-level results: Moderate but significant shortening of TCRB CDR3s was recorded in all four CD4+ subsets from Type 1 diabetes patients.

CDR3 size: 13 residues. The junction had 4 bases not matched to a gene; V was cut back by 1 base and J by 13 bases. The germline V gene encodes CDR1 SGHTA and CDR2 FQGNSA. The whole isolated RNA underwent reverse transcription, so sequencing captured expressed TCRB transcripts. Assay used: immunoSEQ multiplex PCR; TCRdb lists only in-frame clones, some missing. The data hold 50,000 or so clones, with 42% observed a single time. The sequenced sample consisted of Tregs from blood. This chain uses TRBV7-2 with TRBJ2-1, with 10 bases lining up with TRBD1. The clonotype originates from a man between 25 and 39 years old with type 1 diabetes. Written as DNA, the CDR3 is TGTGCCAGCAGCTTAGTGGGACAGGGGACCCAGTTCTTC. Protein: CASSLVGQGTQFF.